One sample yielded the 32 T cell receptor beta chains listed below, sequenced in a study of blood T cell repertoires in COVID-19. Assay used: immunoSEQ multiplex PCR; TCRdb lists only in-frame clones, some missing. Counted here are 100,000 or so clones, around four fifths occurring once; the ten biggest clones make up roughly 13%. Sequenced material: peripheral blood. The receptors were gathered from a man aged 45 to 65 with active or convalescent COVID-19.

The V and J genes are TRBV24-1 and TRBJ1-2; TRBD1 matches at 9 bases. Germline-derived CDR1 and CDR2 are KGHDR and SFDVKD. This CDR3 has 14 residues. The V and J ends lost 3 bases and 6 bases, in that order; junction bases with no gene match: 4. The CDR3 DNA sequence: TGTGCCACCAGTGATGGACAGGGGCGGGATGGCTACACCTTC. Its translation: CATSDGQGRDGYTF.

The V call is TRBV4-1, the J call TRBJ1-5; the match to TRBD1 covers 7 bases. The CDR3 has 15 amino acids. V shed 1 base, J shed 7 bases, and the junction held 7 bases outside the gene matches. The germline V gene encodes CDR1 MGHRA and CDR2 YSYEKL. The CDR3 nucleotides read TGCGCCAGCAGCCAAGCCGACAGGGACGCCCAGCCCCAGCATTTT. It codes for CASSQADRDAQPQHF.

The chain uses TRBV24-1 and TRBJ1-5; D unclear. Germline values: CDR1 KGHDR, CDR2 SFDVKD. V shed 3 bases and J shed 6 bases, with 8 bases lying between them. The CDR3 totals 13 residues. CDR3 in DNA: TGTGCCACCAGTGATCGCGGGGTTCAGCCCCAGCATTTT. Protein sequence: CATSDRGVQPQHF.

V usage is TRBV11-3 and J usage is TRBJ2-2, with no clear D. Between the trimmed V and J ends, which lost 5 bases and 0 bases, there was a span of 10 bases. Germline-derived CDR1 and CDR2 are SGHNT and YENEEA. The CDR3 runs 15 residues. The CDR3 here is CASSPSRANTGELFF. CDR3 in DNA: TGTGCCAGCAGCCCAAGCCGGGCGAACACCGGGGAGCTGTTTTTT.

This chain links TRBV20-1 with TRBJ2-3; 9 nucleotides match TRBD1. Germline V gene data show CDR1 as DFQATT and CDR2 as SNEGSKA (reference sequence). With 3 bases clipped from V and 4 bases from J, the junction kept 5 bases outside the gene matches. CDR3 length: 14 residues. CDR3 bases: TGCAGTGCTAGTGTCGACAGGGGGGCAGATACGCAGTATTTT. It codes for CSASVDRGADTQYF.

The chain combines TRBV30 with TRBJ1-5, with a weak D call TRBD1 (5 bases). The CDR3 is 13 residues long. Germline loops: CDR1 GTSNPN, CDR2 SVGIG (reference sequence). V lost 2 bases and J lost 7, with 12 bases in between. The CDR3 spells CAWSNSGNQPQHF. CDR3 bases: TGTGCCTGGAGTAACTCAGGGAACCAGCCCCAGCATTTT.

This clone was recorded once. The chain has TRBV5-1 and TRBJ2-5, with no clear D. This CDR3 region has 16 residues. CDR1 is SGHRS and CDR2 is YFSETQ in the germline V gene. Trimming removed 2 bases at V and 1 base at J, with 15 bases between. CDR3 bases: TGCGCCAGCAGCTTTTCACCTAGTACACTCCAAGAGACCCAGTACTTC. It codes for CASSFSPSTLQETQYF. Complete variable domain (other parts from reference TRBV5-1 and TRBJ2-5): KAGVTQTPRYLIKTRGQQVTLSCSPISGHRSVSWYQQTPGQGLQFLFEYFSETQRNKGNFPGRFSGRQFSNSRSEMNVSTLELGDSALYLCASSFSPSTLQETQYFGPGTRLLVL.

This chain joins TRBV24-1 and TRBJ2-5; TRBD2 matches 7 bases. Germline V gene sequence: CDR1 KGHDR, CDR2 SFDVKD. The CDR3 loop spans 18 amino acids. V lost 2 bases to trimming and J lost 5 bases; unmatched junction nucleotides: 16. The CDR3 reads CATSDSRPGGGNWETQYF. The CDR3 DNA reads TGTGCCACCAGTGATTCTCGCCCGGGGGGAGGTAATTGGGAGACCCAGTACTTC.

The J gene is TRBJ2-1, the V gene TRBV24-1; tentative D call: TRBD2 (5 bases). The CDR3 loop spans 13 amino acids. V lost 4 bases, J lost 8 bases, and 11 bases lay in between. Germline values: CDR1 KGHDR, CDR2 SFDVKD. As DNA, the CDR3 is TGTGCCACCAGTGAGACTCAGAGGGATGAGCAGTTCTTC. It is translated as CATSETQRDEQFF.

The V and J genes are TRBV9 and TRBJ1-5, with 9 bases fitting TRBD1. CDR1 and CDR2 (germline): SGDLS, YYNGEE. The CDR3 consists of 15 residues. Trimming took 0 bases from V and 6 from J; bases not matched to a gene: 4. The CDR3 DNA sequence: TGTGCCAGCAGCGTAGGGGACAGGGTGATTCAGCCCCAGCATTTT. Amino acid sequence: CASSVGDRVIQPQHF.

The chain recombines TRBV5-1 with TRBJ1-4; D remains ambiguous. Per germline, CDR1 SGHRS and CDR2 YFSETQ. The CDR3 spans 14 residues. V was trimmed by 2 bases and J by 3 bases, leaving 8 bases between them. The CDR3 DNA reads TGCGCCAGCAGCTTCCGGACTCCTAATGAAAAACTGTTTTTT. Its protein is CASSFRTPNEKLFF.

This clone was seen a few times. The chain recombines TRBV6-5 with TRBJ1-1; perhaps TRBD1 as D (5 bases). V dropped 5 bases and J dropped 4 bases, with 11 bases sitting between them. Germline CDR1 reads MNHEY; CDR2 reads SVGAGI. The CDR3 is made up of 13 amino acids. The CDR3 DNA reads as TGTGCCAGCAGTCGCCTTGGGGCCACTGAAGCTTTCTTT. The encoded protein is CASSRLGATEAFF.

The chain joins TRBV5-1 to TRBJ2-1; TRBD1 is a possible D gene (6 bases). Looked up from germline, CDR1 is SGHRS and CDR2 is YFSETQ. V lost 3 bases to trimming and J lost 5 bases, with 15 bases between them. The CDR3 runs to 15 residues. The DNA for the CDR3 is TGCGCCAGCAGCTCACTTGGGGGCTATAACAATGAGCAGTTCTTC. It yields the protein CASSSLGGYNNEQFF.

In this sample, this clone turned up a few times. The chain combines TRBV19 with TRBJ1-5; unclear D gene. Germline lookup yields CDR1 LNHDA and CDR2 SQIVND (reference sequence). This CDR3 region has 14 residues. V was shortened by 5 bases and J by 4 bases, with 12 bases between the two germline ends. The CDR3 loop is CASSPRGGNQPQHF. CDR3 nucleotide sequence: TGTGCCAGTAGTCCTCGGGGAGGGAATCAGCCCCAGCATTTT.

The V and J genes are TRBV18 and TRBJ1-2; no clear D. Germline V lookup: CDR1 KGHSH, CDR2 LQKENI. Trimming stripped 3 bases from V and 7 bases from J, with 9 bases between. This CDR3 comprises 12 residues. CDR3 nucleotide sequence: TGTGCCAGCTCACCTATTCGAGGTGGCTACACCTTC. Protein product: CASSPIRGGYTF.

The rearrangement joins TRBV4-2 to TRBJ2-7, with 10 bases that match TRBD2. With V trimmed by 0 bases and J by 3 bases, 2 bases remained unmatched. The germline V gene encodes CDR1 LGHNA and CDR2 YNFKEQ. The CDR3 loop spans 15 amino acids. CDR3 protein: CASSQDVAGGYEQYF. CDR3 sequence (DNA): TGTGCCAGCAGCCAAGACGTAGCGGGAGGCTACGAGCAGTACTTC.

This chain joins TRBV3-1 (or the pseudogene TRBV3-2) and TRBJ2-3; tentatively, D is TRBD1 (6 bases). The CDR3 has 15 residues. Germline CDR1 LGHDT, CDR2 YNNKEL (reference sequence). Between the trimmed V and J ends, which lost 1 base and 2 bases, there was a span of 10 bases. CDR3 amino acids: CASSQGQGHTDTQYF. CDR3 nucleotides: TGTGCCAGCAGCCAAGGGCAGGGACACACAGATACGCAGTATTTT.

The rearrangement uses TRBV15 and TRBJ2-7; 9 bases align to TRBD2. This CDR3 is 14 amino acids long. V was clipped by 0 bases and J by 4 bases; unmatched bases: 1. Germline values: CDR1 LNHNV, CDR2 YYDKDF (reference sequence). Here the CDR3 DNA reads TGTGCCACCAGCAGAGATAGCGGGAGATACGAGCAGTACTTC. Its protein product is CATSRDSGRYEQYF.

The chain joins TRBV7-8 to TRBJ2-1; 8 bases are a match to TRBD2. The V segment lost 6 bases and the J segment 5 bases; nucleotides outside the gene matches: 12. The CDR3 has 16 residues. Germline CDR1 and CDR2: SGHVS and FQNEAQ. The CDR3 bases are TGTGCCAGCAGTCATAAGGTCCGGGAGGGACACAATGAGCAGTTCTTC. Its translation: CASSHKVREGHNEQFF.

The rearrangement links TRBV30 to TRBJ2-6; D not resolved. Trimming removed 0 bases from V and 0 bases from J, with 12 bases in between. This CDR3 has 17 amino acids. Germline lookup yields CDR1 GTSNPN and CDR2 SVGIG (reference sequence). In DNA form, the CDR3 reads TGTGCCTGGAGTGTGGGCAGGTTAAGCTCTGGGGCCAACGTCCTGACTTTC. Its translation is CAWSVGRLSSGANVLTF.

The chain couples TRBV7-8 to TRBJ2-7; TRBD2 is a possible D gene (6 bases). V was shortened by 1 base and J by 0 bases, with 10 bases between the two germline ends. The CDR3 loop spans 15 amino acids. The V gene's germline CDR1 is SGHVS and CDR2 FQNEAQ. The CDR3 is CASSLVLATSYEQYF. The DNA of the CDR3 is TGTGCCAGCAGCTTAGTTCTAGCGACCTCCTACGAGCAGTACTTC. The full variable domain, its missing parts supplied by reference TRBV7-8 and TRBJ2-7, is GAGVSQSPRYKVAKRGQDVALRCDPISGHVSLFWYQQALGQGPEFLTYFQNEAQLDKSGLPSDRFFAERPEGSVSTLKIQRTQQEDSAVYLCASSLVLATSYEQYFGPGTRLTVT.

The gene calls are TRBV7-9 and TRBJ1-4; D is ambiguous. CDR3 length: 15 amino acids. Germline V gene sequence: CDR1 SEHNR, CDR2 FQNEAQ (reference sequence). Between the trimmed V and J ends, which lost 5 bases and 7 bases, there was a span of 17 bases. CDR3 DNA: TGTGCCAGCAGCCCGAGCGCGACTCCGGGTGAAAAACTGTTTTTT. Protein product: CASSPSATPGEKLFF.

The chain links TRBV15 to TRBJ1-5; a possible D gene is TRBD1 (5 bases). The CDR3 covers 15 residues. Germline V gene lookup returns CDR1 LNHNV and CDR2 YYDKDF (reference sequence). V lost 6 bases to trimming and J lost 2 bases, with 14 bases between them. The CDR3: CATSSRGGGNQPQHF. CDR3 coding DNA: TGTGCCACCAGTAGTAGGGGCGGTGGCAATCAGCCCCAGCATTTT.

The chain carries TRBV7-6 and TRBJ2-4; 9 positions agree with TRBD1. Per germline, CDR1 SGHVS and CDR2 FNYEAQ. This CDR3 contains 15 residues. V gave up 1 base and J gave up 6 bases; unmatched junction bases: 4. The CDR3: CASSLGQGGPNIQYF. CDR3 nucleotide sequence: TGTGCCAGCAGCTTAGGACAGGGGGGACCAAACATTCAGTACTTC.

The DNA of the CDR3 is TGTGCCAGCAGTGAAGGGCGGGACCCGTACAATGAGCAGTTCTTC. Its translation: CASSEGRDPYNEQFF. V gene TRBV6-4 combines with J gene TRBJ2-1; tentative D call: TRBD2 (6 bases). The CDR3 totals 15 residues. V lost 3 bases and J 4 bases, leaving 13 bases between the germline ends. Looked up from germline, CDR1 is MRHNA and CDR2 is SNTAGT.

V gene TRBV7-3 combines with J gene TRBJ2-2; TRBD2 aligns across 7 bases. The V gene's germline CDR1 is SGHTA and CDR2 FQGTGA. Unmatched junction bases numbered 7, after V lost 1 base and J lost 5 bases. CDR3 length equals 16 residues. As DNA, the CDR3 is TGTGCCAGCAGCTTAAATGGCGGGAGAGCGACCGGGGAGCTGTTTTTT. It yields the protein CASSLNGGRATGELFF. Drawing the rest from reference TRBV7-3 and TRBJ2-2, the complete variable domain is GAGVSQTPSNKVTEKGKYVELRCDPISGHTALYWYRQSLGQGPEFLIYFQGTGAADDSGLPNDRFFAVRPEGSVSTLKIQRTERGDSAVYLCASSLNGGRATGELFFGEGSRLTVL.

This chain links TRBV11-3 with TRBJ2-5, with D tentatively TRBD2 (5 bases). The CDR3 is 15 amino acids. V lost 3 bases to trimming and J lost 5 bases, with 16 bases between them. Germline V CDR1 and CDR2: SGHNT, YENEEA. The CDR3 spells CASSFSGLRTETQYF. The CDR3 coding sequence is TGTGCCAGCAGCTTCTCAGGACTCCGGACGGAGACCCAGTACTTC.

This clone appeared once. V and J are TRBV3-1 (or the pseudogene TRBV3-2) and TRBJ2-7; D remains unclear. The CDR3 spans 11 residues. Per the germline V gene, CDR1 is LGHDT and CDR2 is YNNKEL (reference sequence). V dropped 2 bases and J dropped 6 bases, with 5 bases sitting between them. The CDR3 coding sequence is TGTGCCAGCAGCCAATCCCTCGAGCAGTACTTC. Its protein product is CASSQSLEQYF.

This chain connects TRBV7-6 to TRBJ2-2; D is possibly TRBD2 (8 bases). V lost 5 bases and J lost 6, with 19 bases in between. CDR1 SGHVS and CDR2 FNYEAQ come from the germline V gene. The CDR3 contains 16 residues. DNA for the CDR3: TGTGCCAGCAGCCTCTCCGGGACTAGGGGGCCCGGGGAGCTGTTTTTT. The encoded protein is CASSLSGTRGPGELFF.

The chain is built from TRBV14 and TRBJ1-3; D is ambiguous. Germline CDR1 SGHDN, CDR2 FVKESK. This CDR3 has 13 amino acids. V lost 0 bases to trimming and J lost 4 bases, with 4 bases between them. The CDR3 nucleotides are TGTGCCAGCAGCCAAGATCGGGGAAACACCATATATTTT. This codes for CASSQDRGNTIYF.

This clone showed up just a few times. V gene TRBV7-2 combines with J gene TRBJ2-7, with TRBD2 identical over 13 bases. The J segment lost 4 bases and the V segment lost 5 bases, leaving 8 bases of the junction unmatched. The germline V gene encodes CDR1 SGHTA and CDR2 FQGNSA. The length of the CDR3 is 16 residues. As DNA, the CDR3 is TGTGCCAGCAGCGCCCGACTAGCGGGAGGCCTGTACGAGCAGTACTTC. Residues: CASSARLAGGLYEQYF.

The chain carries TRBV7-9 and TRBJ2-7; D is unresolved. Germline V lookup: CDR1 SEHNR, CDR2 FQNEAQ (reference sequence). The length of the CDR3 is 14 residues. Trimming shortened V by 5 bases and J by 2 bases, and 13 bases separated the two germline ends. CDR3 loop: CASSKQPLTYEQYF. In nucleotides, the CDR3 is TGTGCCAGCAGCAAACAACCCCTGACCTACGAGCAGTACTTC.